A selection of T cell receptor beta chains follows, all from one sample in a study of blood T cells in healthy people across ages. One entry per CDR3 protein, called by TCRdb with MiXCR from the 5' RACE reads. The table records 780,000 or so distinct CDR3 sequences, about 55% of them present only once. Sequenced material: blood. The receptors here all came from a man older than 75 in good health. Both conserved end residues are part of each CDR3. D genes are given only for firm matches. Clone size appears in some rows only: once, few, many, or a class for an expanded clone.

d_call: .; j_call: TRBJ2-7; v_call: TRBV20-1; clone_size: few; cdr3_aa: CRAIGDYEQYF; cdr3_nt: TGCAGGGCAATAGGGGACTACGAGCAGTACTTC
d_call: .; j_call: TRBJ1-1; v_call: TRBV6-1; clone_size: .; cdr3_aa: CASIAVRGNTEAFF; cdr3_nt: TGTGCCAGCATAGCCGTTCGGGGAAACACTGAAGCTTTCTTT
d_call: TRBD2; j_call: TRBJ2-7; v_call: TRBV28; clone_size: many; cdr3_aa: CASSRPGLAELSYEQYF; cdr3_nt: TGTGCCAGCAGTCGACCGGGACTAGCGGAACTTTCCTACGAGCAGTACTTC
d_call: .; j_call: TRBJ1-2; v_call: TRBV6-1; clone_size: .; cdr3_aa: CASSPSDNYGYTF; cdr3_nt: TGTGCCAGCAGTCCGTCAGACAACTATGGCTACACCTTC
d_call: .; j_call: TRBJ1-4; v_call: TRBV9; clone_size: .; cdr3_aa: CASGRGTTNEKLFF; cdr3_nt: TGTGCCAGCGGCCGGGGGACAACTAATGAAAAACTGTTTTTT
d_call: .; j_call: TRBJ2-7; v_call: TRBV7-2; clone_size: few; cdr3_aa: CASVYPGQGDEQYF; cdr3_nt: TGTGCCAGCGTTTACCCGGGACAAGGGGACGAGCAGTACTTC
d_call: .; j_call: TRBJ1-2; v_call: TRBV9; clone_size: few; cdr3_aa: CASSVMPAGGGSGYTF; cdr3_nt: TGTGCCAGCAGCGTTATGCCAGCGGGAGGGGGGAGTGGCTACACCTTC
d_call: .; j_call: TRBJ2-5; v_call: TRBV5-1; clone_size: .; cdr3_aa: CASSREFQETQYF; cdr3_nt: TGCGCCAGCAGCCGGGAGTTTCAAGAGACCCAGTACTTC
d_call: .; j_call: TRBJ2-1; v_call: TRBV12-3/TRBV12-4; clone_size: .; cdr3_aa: CASSSIVGEQFF; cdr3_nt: TGTGCCAGCAGTTCCATAGTAGGAGAGCAGTTCTTC
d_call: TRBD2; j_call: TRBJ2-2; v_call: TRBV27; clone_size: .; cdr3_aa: CASSSSRGRGAGELFF; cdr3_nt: TGTGCCAGCAGTTCGTCCCGGGGCCGGGGGGCCGGGGAGCTGTTTTTT
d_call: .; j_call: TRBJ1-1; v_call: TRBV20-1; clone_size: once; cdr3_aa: CSASGGGKNTEAFF; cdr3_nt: TGCAGTGCTAGCGGAGGGGGGAAGAACACTGAAGCTTTCTTT
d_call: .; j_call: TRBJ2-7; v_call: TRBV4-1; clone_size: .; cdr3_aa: CASSQVESASEQYF; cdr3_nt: TGCGCCAGCAGCCAAGTTGAGTCGGCGAGCGAGCAGTACTTC
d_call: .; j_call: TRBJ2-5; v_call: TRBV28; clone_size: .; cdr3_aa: CASRPSGVEAGETQYF; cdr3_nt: TGTGCCAGCAGACCGTCAGGCGTTGAGGCGGGGGAGACCCAGTACTTC
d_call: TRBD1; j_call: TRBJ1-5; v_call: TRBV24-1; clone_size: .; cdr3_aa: CATSDIPGQGAGSNQPQHF; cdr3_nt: TGTGCCACCAGTGATATACCGGGACAGGGGGCGGGAAGCAATCAGCCCCAGCATTTT
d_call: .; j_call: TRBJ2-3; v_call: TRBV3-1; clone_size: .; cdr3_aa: CASSRNRGDTQYF; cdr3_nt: TGTGCCAGCAGCCGTAACCGTGGGGATACGCAGTATTTT
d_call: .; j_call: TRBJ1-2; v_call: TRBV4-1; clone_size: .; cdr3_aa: CASSQETPGLSYGYTF; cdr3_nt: TGCGCCAGCAGCCAAGAAACCCCTGGGTTAAGCTATGGCTACACCTTC
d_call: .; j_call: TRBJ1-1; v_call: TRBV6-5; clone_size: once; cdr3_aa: CASRTASYTEAFF; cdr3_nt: TGTGCCAGCCGGACAGCCTCTTACACTGAAGCTTTCTTT
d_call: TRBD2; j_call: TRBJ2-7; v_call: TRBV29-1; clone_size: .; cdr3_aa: CSVEQGPRASGPLPGDEQYF; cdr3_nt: TGCAGCGTTGAACAAGGGCCAAGGGCTAGCGGGCCTCTCCCGGGGGACGAGCAGTACTTC
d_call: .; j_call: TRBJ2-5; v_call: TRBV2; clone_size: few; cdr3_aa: CASSLMRGETQYF; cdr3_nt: TGTGCCAGCAGTTTGATGAGGGGCGAGACCCAGTACTTC
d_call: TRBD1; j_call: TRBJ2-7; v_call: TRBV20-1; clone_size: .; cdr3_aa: CSAHVGGLFKQYF; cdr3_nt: TGCAGTGCCCACGTAGGGGGCCTGTTTAAGCAGTACTTC
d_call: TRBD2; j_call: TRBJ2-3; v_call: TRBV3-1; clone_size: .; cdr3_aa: CASSQPSTSGSPTDTQYF; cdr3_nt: TGTGCCAGCAGCCAACCCTCGACTAGCGGGAGTCCTACAGATACGCAGTATTTT
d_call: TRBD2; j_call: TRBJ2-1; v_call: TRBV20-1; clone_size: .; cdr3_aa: CSVRLAGGNEQFF; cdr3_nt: TGCAGTGTGAGGCTAGCGGGAGGTAATGAGCAGTTCTTC
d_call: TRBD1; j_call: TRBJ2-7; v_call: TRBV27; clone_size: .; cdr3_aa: CASSPGQGAQPRIYEQYF; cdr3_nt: TGTGCCAGCAGTCCTGGACAGGGGGCGCAGCCGAGGATCTACGAGCAGTACTTC
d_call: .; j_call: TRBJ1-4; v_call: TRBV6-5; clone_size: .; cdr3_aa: CASRPRTGATDEKLFF; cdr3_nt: TGTGCCAGCAGACCCCGGACCGGGGCAACTGATGAAAAACTGTTTTTT
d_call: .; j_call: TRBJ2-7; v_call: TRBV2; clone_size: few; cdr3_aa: CASSDIGGRGGSYEQYF; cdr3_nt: TGTGCCAGCAGTGATATTGGGGGGCGAGGGGGATCCTACGAGCAGTACTTC
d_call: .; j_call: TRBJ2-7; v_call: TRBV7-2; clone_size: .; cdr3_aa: CASSFVSQGSYEQYF; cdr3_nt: TGTGCCAGCAGCTTCGTTTCCCAGGGGTCCTACGAGCAGTACTTC
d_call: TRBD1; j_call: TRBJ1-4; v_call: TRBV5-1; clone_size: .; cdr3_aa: CASGSQGGNEKLFF; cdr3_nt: TGCGCCAGTGGATCACAGGGGGGCAATGAAAAACTGTTTTTT
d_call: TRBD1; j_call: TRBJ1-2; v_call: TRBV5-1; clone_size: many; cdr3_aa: CASSRDSYGYTF; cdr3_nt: TGTGCCAGCAGTCGGGACAGCTATGGCTACACCTTC
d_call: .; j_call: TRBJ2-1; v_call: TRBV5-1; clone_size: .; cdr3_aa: CASSTPTNALSYNEQFF; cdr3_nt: TGCGCCAGCAGCACGCCTACTAACGCCCTCTCCTACAATGAGCAGTTCTTC
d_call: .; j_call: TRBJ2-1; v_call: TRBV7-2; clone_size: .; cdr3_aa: CASSPRGGVGSEQFF; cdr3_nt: TGTGCCAGCAGCCCCCGAGGGGGAGTGGGGAGTGAGCAGTTCTTC
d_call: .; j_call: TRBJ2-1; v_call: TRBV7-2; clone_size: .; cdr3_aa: CASSPSKGIYNEQFF; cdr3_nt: TGTGCCAGCAGCCCATCGAAGGGTATCTACAATGAGCAGTTCTTC
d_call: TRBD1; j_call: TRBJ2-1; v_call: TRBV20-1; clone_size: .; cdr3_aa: CSARDMGTGLDEQFF; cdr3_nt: TGCAGTGCTAGAGATATGGGGACAGGGTTGGATGAGCAGTTCTTC
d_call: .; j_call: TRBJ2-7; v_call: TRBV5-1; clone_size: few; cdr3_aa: CASSKDWSSYEQYF; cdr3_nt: TGCGCCAGCAGCAAGGACTGGAGCTCCTACGAGCAGTACTTC
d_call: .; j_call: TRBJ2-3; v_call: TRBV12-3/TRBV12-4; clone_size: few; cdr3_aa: CASSFSQDTQYF; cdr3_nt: TGTGCCAGCAGTTTTAGTCAAGATACGCAGTATTTT
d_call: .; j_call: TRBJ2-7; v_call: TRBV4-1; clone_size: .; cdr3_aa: CASSQEPAYEQYF; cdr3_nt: TGCGCCAGCAGCCAAGAACCGGCTTACGAGCAGTACTTC
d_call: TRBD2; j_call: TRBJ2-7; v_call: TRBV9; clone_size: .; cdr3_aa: CASSRGGGDYEQYF; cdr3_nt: TGTGCCAGCAGCCGCGGGGGAGGGGATTACGAGCAGTACTTC
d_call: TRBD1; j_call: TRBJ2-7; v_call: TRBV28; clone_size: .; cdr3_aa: CASGFSSMQAGTVDYEQYF; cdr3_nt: TGTGCCAGCGGGTTCTCAAGCATGCAGGCCGGGACAGTGGACTACGAGCAGTACTTC
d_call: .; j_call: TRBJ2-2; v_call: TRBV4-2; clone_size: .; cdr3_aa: CASSQDTGTGELFF; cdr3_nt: TGTGCCAGCAGCCAAGATACAGGGACCGGGGAGCTGTTTTTT
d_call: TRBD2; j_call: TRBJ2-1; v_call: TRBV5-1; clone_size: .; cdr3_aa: CASSPKGLAGAYNEQFF; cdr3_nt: TGCGCCAGCAGCCCAAAAGGACTAGCGGGAGCTTACAATGAGCAGTTCTTC
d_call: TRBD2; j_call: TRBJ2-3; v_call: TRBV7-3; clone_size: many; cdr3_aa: CASSLSLAGGPADTQYF; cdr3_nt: TGTGCCAGCAGCTTATCGCTAGCGGGAGGGCCAGCAGATACGCAGTATTTT
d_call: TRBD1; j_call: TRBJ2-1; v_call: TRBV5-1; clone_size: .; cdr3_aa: CASSLTPTGDRWNEQFF; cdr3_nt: TGCGCCAGCAGCTTGACCCCCACAGGGGATCGATGGAATGAGCAGTTCTTC
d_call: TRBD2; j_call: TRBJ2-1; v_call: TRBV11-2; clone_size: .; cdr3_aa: CASSLRASGSVNEQFF; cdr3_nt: TGTGCCAGCAGCTTAAGGGCTAGCGGGAGTGTCAATGAGCAGTTCTTC
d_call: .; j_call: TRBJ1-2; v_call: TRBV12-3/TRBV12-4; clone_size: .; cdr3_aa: CASSNPKDTSNGYTF; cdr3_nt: TGTGCCAGCAGCAACCCAAAGGACACCTCAAATGGCTACACCTTC
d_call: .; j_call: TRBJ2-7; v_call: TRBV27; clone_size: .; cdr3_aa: CASMPSGELVYEQYF; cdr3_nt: TGTGCCAGCATGCCTTCAGGGGAATTGGTCTACGAGCAGTACTTC
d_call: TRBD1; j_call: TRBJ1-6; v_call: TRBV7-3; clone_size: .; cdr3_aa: CASSLLGTGGGNSPLHF; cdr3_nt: TGTGCCAGCAGCTTACTCGGGACAGGGGGCGGGAATTCACCCCTCCACTTT
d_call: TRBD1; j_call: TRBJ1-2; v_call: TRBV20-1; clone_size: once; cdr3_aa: CSADGQGNYGYTF; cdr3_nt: TGCAGTGCCGACGGACAGGGAAACTATGGCTACACCTTC
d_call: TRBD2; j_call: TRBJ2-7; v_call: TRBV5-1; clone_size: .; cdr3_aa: CASSIQAGEIYEQYF; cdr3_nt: TGCGCCAGCAGCATCCAAGCGGGGGAGATCTACGAGCAGTACTTC